A selection of T cell receptor beta chains follows, all from one sample in a study of CD8 T cells in ankylosing spondylitis. TCRdb recomputed calls from the 5' RACE reads with MiXCR, one row per CDR3 protein. The sample shows about 340,000 distinct CDR3 sequences, around 15% of them seen only once. Material for sequencing was blood, either unsorted or a sorted T cell fraction (not recorded which). The source of these receptors is a male donor with ankylosing spondylitis or in good health (not recorded which). The CDR3 runs from the conserved cysteine through the conserved F or W.

J gene,V gene,CDR3 protein
TRBJ2-1,TRBV10-3,CAISESSGSSYNEQFF
TRBJ2-7,TRBV5-1,CASSLNAGTGSSYEQYF
TRBJ2-2,TRBV5-1,CASSLQGNLAGELFF
TRBJ2-2,TRBV25-1,CASSRTGRSGELFF
TRBJ2-3,TRBV5-1,CASSLSPPGGSTDTQYF
TRBJ1-2,TRBV5-1,CASSLDGRTGNYGYTF
TRBJ2-1,TRBV29-1,CSVGRSYNEQFF
TRBJ2-1,TRBV3-1,CASSQPRGSGYNEQFF
TRBJ2-2,TRBV25-1,CASSAQVITGELFF
TRBJ2-3,TRBV20-1,CSAVTSGRGGGTDTQYF
TRBJ2-3,TRBV20-1,CSARDLGLAGGLTDTQYF
TRBJ2-3,TRBV7-7,CASSLLGGQGDTQYF
TRBJ2-3,TRBV20-1,CSARGGLLTDTQYF
TRBJ1-2,TRBV5-1,CASSLDSHYGYTF
TRBJ1-4,TRBV5-1,CASSTGTGEKLFF
TRBJ2-5,TRBV2,CASSEARSYQETQYF
TRBJ2-7,TRBV5-1,CASSLQDASYEQYF
TRBJ2-5,TRBV5-1,CASSVTPDRVKETQYF
TRBJ2-1,TRBV7-9,CASRGLNYNEQFF
TRBJ2-7,TRBV10-3,CAISESRQNEQYF
TRBJ1-5,TRBV6-1,CASVGTGRFNQPQHF
TRBJ2-5,TRBV29-1,CSVEEATSRSAQYF
TRBJ2-3,TRBV6-5,CASSYRPSGSTDTQYF
TRBJ2-2,TRBV4-2,CASSQDPDLGTGELFF
TRBJ2-1,TRBV20-1,CSARRPPGEQFF
TRBJ2-3,TRBV3-1,CASSPLTSGTDTQYF
TRBJ1-4,TRBV6-2/TRBV6-3,CAIKDAPKKKLFF
TRBJ1-1,TRBV12-3/TRBV12-4,CALSWGNTEAFF
TRBJ2-7,TRBV5-6,CASTNPRGEQYF
TRBJ2-5,TRBV6-1,CASSPAPGQTKETQYF
TRBJ2-7,TRBV6-1,CASLPSLLRGYEQYF
TRBJ1-1,TRBV7-9,CASSRGQGARNTEAFF
TRBJ2-4,TRBV28,CASSLRAGTGKYF
TRBJ2-3,TRBV5-1,CASSPSTLTDTQYF
TRBJ1-1,TRBV29-1,CSVEERTGDTEAFF
TRBJ2-2,TRBV29-1,CSVGLSANTGELFF
TRBJ2-1,TRBV6-5,CASSSASGAGAVEQFF
TRBJ2-7,TRBV4-2,CASSQDADYEQYF
TRBJ1-2,TRBV6-5,CASSYSSTGSGYTF
TRBJ2-7,TRBV6-5,CASSSYRDTSYEQYF
TRBJ2-1,TRBV13,CASSTRAGEQFF
TRBJ1-1,TRBV5-1,CASSFGRRDTEAFF